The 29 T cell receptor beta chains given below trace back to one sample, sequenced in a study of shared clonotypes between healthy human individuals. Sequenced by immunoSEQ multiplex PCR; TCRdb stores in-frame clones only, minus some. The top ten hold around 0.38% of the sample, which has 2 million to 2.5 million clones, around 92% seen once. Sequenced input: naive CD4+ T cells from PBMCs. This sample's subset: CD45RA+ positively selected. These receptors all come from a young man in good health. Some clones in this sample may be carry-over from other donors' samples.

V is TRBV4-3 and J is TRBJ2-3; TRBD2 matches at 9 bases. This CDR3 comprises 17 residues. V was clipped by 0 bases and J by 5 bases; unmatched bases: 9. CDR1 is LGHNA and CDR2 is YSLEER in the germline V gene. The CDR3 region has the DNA TGCGCCAGCAGCCAAGATCCTGTAGCGGGAGCAAGAGATACGCAGTATTTT. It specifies CASSQDPVAGARDTQYF.

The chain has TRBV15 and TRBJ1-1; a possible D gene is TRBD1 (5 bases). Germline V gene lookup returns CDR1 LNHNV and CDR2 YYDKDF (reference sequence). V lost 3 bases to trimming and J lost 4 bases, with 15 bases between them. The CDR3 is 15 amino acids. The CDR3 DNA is TGTGCCACCAGCAGTGTTTTGGGGGAAGGCACTGAAGCTTTCTTT. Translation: CATSSVLGEGTEAFF.

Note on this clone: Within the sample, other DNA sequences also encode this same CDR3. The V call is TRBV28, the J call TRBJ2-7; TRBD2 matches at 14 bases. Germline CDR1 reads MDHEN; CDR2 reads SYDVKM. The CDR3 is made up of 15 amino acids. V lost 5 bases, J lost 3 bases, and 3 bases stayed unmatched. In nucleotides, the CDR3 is TGTGCCAGCAGTCCCGGGACTAGCGGGAGCTACGAGCAGTACTTC. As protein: CASSPGTSGSYEQYF.

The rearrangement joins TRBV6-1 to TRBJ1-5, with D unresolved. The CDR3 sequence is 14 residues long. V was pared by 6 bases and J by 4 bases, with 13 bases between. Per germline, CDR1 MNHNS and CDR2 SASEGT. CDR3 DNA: TGTGCCAGCAGCCCAGGCCCCCCGAATCAGCCCCAGCATTTT. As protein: CASSPGPPNQPQHF.

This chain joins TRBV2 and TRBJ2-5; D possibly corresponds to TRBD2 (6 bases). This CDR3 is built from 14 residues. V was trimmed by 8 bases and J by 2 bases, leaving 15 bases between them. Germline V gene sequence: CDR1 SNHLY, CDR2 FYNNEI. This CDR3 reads CASGPSDRQETQYF. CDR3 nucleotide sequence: TGTGCCAGCGGTCCTAGCGACAGACAAGAGACCCAGTACTTC.

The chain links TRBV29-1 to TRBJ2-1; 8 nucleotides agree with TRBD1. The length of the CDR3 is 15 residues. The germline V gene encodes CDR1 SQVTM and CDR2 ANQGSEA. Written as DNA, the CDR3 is TGCGCCGAGTTGGGACAGGAATCGGGCAGGAATGAGCAGTTCTTC. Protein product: CAELGQESGRNEQFF.

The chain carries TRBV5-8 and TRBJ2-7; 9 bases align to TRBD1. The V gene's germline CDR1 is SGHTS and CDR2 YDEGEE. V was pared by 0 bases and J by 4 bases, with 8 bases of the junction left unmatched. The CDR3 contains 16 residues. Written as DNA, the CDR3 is TGTGCCAGCAGCTTGGAGGCCGGGACAGGGCCGTACGAGCAGTACTTC. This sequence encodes CASSLEAGTGPYEQYF.

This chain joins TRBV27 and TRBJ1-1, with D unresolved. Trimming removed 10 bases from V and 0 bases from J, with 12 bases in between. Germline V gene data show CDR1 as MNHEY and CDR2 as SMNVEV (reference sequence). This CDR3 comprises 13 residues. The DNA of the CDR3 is TGTGCCACCCCCCCGGGTGTGAACACTGAAGCTTTCTTT. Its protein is CATPPGVNTEAFF.

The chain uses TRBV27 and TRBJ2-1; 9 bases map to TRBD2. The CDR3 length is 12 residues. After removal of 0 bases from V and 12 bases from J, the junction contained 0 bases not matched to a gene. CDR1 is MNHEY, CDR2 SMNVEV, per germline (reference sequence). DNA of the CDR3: TGTGCCAGCAGTTTATCGGGACTAGCGCAGTTCTTC. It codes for CASSLSGLAQFF.

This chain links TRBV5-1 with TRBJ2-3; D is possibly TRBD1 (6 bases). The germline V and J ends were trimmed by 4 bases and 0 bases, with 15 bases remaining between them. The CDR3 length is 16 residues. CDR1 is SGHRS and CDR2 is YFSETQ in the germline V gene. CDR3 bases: TGCGCCAGCAGCACCCAGACAGGCTCTAGCACAGATACGCAGTATTTT. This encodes CASSTQTGSSTDTQYF. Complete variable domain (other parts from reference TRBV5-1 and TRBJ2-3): KAGVTQTPRYLIKTRGQQVTLSCSPISGHRSVSWYQQTPGQGLQFLFEYFSETQRNKGNFPGRFSGRQFSNSRSEMNVSTLELGDSALYLCASSTQTGSSTDTQYFGPGTRLTVL.

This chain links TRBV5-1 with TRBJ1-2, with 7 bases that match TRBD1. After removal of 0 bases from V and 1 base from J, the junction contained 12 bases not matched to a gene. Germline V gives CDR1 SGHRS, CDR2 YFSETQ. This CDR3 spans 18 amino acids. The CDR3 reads CASSLVALGTAYNYGYTF. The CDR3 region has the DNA TGCGCCAGCAGCTTGGTTGCCTTAGGGACAGCCTATAACTATGGCTACACCTTC.

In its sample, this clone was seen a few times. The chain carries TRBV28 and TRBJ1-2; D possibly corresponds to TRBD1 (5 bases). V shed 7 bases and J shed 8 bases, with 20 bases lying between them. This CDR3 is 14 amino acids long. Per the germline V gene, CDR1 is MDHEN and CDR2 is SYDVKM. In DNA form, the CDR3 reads TGTGCCAGCAACACACGAGGCCAGGGTGGCGGCTACACCTTC. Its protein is CASNTRGQGGGYTF.

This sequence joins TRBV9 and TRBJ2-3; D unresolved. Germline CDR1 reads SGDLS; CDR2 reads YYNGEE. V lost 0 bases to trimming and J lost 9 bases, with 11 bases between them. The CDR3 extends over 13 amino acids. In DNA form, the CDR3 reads TGTGCCAGCAGCGTAGTCGGTAGCTTAACGCAGTATTTT. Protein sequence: CASSVVGSLTQYF.

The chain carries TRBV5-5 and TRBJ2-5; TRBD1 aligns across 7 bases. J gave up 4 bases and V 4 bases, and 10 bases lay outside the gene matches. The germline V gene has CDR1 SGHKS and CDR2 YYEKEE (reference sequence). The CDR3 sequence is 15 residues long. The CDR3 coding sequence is TGTGCCAGCAGCCACCTATACACAGGGGCAGAGACCCAGTACTTC. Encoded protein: CASSHLYTGAETQYF.

The CDR3 coding sequence is TGTGCCAGCAGCGGTCGGACAGTTAGCACTGAAGCTTTCTTT. Protein sequence: CASSGRTVSTEAFF. The rearrangement links TRBV7-9 to TRBJ1-1; D is possibly TRBD1 (6 bases). From germline, CDR1 is SEHNR and CDR2 FQNEAQ (reference sequence). There are 14 residues in the CDR3. V was clipped by 5 bases and J by 4 bases, with 14 bases between them.

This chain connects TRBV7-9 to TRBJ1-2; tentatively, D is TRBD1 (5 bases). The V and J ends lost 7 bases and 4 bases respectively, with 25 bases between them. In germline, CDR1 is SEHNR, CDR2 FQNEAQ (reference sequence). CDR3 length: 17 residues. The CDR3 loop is CASTGGNTGVLLYGYTF. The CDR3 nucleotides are TGTGCCAGCACCGGGGGGAACACGGGGGTCCTCCTCTATGGCTACACCTTC. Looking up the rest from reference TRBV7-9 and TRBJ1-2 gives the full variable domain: DTGVSQNPRHKITKRGQNVTFRCDPISEHNRLYWYRQTLGQGPEFLTYFQNEAQLEKSRLLSDRFSAERPKGSFSTLEIQRTEQGDSAMYLCASTGGNTGVLLYGYTFGSGTRLTVV.

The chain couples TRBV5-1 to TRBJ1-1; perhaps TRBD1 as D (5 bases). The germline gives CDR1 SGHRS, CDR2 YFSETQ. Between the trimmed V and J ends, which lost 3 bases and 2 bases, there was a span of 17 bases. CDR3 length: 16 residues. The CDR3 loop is CASSSGPTGENTEAFF. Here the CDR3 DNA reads TGCGCCAGCAGCTCCGGACCCACAGGTGAAAACACTGAAGCTTTCTTT. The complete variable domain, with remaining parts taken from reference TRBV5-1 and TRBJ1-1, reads KAGVTQTPRYLIKTRGQQVTLSCSPISGHRSVSWYQQTPGQGLQFLFEYFSETQRNKGNFPGRFSGRQFSNSRSEMNVSTLELGDSALYLCASSSGPTGENTEAFFGQGTRLTVV.

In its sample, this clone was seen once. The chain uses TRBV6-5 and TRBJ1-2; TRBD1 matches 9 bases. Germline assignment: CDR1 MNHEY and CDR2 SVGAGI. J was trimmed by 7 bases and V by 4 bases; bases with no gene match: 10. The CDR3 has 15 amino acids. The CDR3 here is CASSSPTGQGPGYTF. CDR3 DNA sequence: TGTGCCAGCAGTTCCCCTACGGGACAGGGACCTGGCTACACCTTC.

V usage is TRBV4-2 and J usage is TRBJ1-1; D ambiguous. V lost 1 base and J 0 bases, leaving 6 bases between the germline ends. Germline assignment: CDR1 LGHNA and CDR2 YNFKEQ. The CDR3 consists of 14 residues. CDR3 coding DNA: TGTGCCAGCAGCCAAGCGCAGCTGAACACTGAAGCTTTCTTT. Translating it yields CASSQAQLNTEAFF.

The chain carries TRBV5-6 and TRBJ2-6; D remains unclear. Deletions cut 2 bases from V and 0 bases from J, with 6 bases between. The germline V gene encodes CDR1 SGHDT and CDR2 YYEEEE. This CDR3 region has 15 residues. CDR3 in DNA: TGTGCCAGCAGCTTAGACAACTCTGGGGCCAACGTCCTGACTTTC. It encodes CASSLDNSGANVLTF.

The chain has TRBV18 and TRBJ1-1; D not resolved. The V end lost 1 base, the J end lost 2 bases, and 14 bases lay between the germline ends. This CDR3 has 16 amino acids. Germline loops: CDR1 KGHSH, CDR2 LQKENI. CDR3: CASSPRMEYSNTEAFF. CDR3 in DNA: TGTGCCAGCTCACCACGTATGGAATATAGTAACACTGAAGCTTTCTTT.

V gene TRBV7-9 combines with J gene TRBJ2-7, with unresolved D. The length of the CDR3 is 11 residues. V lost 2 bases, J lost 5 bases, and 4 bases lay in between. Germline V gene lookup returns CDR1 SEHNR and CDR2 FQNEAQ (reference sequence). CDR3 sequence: CASSLNDEQYF. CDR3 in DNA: TGTGCCAGCAGCTTAAATGACGAGCAGTACTTC.

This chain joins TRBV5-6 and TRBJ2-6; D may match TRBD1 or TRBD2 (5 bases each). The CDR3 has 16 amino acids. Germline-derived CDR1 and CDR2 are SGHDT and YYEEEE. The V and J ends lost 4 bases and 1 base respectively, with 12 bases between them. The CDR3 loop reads CASSLGWGSGANVLTF. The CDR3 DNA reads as TGTGCCAGCAGCCTGGGATGGGGGTCTGGGGCCAACGTCCTGACTTTC.

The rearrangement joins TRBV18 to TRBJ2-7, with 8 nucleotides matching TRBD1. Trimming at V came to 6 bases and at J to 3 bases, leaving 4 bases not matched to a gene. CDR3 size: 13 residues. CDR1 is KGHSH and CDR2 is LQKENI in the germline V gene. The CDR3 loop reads CASSQQGGYEQYF. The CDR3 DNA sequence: TGTGCCAGCTCCCAACAGGGGGGCTACGAGCAGTACTTC. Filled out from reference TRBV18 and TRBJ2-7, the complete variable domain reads NAGVMQNPRHLVRRRGQEARLRCSPMKGHSHVYWYRQLPEEGLKFMVYLQKENIIDESGMPKERFSAEFPKEGPSILRIQQVVRGDSAAYFCASSQQGGYEQYFGPGTRLTVT.

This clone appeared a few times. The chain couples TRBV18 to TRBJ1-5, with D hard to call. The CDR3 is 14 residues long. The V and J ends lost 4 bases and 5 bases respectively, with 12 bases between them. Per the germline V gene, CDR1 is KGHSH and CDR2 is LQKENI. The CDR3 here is CASSLAGMDQPQHF. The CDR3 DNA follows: TGTGCCAGCTCACTGGCGGGGATGGATCAGCCCCAGCATTTT.

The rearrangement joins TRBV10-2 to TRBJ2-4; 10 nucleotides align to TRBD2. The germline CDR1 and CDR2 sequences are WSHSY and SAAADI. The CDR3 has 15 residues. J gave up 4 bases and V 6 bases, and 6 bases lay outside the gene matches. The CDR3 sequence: CASSLQTSGKNIQYF. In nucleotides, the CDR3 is TGCGCCAGCAGCCTACAGACTAGCGGGAAAAACATTCAGTACTTC.

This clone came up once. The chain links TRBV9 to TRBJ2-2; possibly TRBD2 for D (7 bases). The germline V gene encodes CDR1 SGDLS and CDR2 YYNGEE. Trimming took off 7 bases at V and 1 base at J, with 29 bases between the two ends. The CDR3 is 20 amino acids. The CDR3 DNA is TGTGCCAGCCGGCCCTCCTGGGGGGGCGGGGGAGGCCTGAACACCGGGGAGCTGTTTTTT. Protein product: CASRPSWGGGGGLNTGELFF. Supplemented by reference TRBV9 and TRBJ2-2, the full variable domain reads DSGVTQTPKHLITATGQRVTLRCSPRSGDLSVYWYQQSLDQGLQFLIQYYNGEERAKGNILERFSAQQFPDLHSELNLSSLELGDSALYFCASRPSWGGGGGLNTGELFFGEGSRLTVL.

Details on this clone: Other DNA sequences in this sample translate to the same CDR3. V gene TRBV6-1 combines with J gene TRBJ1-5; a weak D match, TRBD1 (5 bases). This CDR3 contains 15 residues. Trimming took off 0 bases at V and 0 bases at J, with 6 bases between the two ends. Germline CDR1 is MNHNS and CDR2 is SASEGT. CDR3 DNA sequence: TGTGCCAGCAGTGAAGCAGGGGTTAGCAATCAGCCCCAGCATTTT. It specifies CASSEAGVSNQPQHF.

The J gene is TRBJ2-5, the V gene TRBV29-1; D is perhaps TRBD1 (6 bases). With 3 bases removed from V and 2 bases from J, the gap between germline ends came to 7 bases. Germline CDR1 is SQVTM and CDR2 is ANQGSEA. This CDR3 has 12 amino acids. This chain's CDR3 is CSVEGQQETQYF. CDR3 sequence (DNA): TGCAGCGTTGAGGGACAACAAGAGACCCAGTACTTC.